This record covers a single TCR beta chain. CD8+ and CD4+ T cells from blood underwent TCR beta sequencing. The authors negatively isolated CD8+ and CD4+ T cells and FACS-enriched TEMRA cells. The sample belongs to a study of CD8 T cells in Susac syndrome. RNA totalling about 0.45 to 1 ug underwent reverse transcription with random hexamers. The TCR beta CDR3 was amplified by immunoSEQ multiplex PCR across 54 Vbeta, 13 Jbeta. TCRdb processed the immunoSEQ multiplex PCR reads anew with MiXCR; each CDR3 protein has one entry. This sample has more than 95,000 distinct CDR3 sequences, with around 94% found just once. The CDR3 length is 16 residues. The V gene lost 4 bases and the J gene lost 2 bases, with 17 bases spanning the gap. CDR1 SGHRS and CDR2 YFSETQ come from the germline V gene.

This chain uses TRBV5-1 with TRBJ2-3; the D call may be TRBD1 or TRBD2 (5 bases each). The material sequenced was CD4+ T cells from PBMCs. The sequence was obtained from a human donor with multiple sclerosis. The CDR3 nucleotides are TGCGCCAGCAGCGTAATTACCGGGACCCTCACAGATACGCAGTATTTT. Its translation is CASSVITGTLTDTQYF. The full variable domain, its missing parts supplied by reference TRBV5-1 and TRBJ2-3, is KAGVTQTPRYLIKTRGQQVTLSCSPISGHRSVSWYQQTPGQGLQFLFEYFSETQRNKGNFPGRFSGRQFSNSRSEMNVSTLELGDSALYLCASSVITGTLTDTQYFGPGTRLTVL.